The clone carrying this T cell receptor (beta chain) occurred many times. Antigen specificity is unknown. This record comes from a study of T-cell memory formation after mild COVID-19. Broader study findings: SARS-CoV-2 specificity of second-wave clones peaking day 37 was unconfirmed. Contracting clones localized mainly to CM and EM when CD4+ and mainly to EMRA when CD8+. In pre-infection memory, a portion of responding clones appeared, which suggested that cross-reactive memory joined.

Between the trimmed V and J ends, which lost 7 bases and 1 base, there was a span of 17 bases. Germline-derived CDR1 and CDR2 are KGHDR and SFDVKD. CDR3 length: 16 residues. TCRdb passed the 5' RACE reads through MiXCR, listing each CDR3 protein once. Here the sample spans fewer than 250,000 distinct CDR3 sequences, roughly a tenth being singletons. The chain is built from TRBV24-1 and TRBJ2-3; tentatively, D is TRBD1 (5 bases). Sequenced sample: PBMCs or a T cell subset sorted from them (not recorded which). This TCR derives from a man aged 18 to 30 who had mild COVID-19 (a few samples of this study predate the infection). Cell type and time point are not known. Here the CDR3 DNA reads TGTGCCACCAGCCTACCTTTACAGGACCGCACAGATACGCAGTATTTT. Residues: CATSLPLQDRTDTQYF.